What follows are 8 T cell receptor beta chains derived from one specimen sequenced in a study of OX40 agonist ivuxolimab in advanced cancers. The assay was immunoSEQ multiplex PCR, and TCRdb's table has in-frame clones only and misses some. The repertoire consists of 77,000 or so clones, with more than 70% occurring once and the leading ten covering roughly 2.1%. Sequences were derived from CD4+ or CD8+ T cells sorted from blood, sampled in a trial of the OX40 agonist ivuxolimab. These receptors were obtained from an adult with an advanced solid tumor such as melanoma, head and neck, liver or kidney cancer.

This chain links TRBV7-2 with TRBJ2-7; unclear D gene. Trimming took off 0 bases at V and 5 bases at J, with 8 bases between the two ends. This CDR3 is 13 amino acids long. Germline lookup yields CDR1 SGHTA and CDR2 FQGNSA. The CDR3 reads CASSLAVKNEQYF. CDR3 nucleotides: TGTGCCAGCAGCTTAGCAGTAAAAAACGAGCAGTACTTC.

The CDR3 loop is CASSADRVSTNEKLFF. The CDR3 DNA sequence: TGTGCCAGCAGTGCTGACAGGGTGTCGACTAATGAAAAACTGTTTTTT. This sequence joins TRBV6-1 and TRBJ1-4; TRBD1 matches 7 bases. CDR3 length: 16 residues. Trimming at V came to 4 bases and at J to 2 bases, leaving 7 bases not matched to a gene. Per the germline V gene, CDR1 is MNHNS and CDR2 is SASEGT.

V is TRBV2 and J is TRBJ1-2; no firm D call. Germline CDR1 SNHLY, CDR2 FYNNEI. V lost 5 bases to trimming and J lost 2 bases, with 15 bases between them. This CDR3 contains 15 residues. The CDR3 sequence: CASSPWTGINYGYTF. In DNA, the CDR3 is TGTGCCAGCAGTCCGTGGACGGGGATAAACTATGGCTACACCTTC.

This clone was picked up one time. The chain joins TRBV7-9 to TRBJ1-2; D unclear. Germline V gene lookup returns CDR1 SEHNR and CDR2 FQNEAQ (reference sequence). V lost 5 bases, J lost 8 bases, and 6 bases lay in between. The CDR3 length is 10 residues. CDR3 in amino acids: CASSDRGYTF. The CDR3 DNA reads TGTGCCAGCAGCGATAGGGGCTACACCTTC.

The gene calls are TRBV19 and TRBJ2-1; D might be TRBD1 (6 bases). V was cut by 4 bases and J by 3 bases, with 7 bases left in between. Germline-derived CDR1 and CDR2 are LNHDA and SQIVND (reference sequence). CDR3 length equals 13 residues. CDR3: CASSKGVYNEQFF. The CDR3, as DNA: TGTGCCAGTAGTAAGGGGGTCTACAATGAGCAGTTCTTC. The complete variable domain, with remaining parts taken from reference TRBV19 and TRBJ2-1, reads DGGITQSPKYLFRKEGQNVTLSCEQNLNHDAMYWYRQDPGQGLRLIYYSQIVNDFQKGDIAEGYSVSREKKESFPLTVTSAQKNPTAFYLCASSKGVYNEQFFGPGTRLTVL.

V gene TRBV7-7 combines with J gene TRBJ2-5; maybe TRBD1 (7 bases). The V end lost 5 bases, the J end lost 5 bases, and 15 bases lay between the germline ends. The CDR3 has 14 amino acids. CDR1 is SSHAT and CDR2 is FNYEAQ in the germline V gene (reference sequence). As DNA, the CDR3 is TGTGCCAGCAGCGGCGGGACAGTGCCGGAGACCCAGTACTTC. Residues: CASSGGTVPETQYF.

V gene TRBV19 combines with J gene TRBJ2-7; no firm D call. The CDR3 loop spans 11 amino acids. Trimming took off 5 bases at V and 2 bases at J, with 4 bases between the two ends. Germline V gives CDR1 LNHDA, CDR2 SQIVND (reference sequence). The CDR3 loop is CASSGPYEQYF. CDR3 coding DNA: TGTGCCAGTAGTGGACCCTACGAGCAGTACTTC.

V gene TRBV5-1 combines with J gene TRBJ2-3; D is ambiguous. There are 14 residues in the CDR3. V gave up 4 bases and J gave up 4 bases, with 13 bases separating them. From germline, CDR1 is SGHRS and CDR2 YFSETQ. Here the CDR3 reads CASSQMTRADTQYF. The CDR3 bases are TGCGCCAGCAGCCAAATGACCCGAGCAGATACGCAGTATTTT.